This T cell receptor beta chain was identified in a study of CD8 T cells in Susac syndrome. Study-wide context: Active disease was present in over five of the sequenced Susac syndrome patients, and remission in fewer than 10. At the time their blood was drawn, patients with Susac syndrome were either therapy-naive, on corticosteroids (with some of them also receiving intravenous immunoglobulin), or on intravenous immunoglobulin alone. Study conclusions and caveats: None of the CD4+ T cell repertoires in Susac syndrome showed clonal expansion.

Recently defined diagnostic criteria for definite or probable disease were fulfilled by Susac syndrome patients. Random hexamers were used to reverse transcribe an amount of about 0.45 to 1 ug RNA. Using its own MiXCR run on the immunoSEQ multiplex PCR reads, TCRdb lists one record per CDR3 protein. The repertoire holds about 240,000 distinct CDR3 sequences, with almost 97% as singletons. Details on this clonotype: Its antigen is unknown.

Germline CDR1 is MNHNY and CDR2 is SVGAGI (reference sequence). This CDR3 region has 14 residues. The V end was cut by 2 bases, the J end by 7 bases, with 14 bases between. This clonotype was obtained from a human donor with Susac syndrome. The chain combines TRBV6-6 with TRBJ1-2; no clear D. Sequencing input: CD4+ T cells from PBMCs. The CDR3 here is CASSYEGLSRGYTF. CDR3 coding DNA: TGTGCCAGCAGTTACGAGGGCCTATCCCGTGGCTACACCTTC.